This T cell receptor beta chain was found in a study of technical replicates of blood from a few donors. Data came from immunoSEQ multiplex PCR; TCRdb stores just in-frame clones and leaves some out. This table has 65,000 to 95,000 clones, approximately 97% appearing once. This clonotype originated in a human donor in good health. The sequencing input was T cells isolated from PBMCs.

The CDR3 sequence is CASSLGRQGASYIQPQHF. The CDR3, as DNA: TGTGCCAGCAGTTTGGGCCGACAGGGGGCAAGCTACATTCAGCCCCAGCATTTT. The J gene is TRBJ1-5, the V gene TRBV28; TRBD1 aligns across 10 bases. The CDR3 runs 18 residues. V trimming: 3 bases; J trimming: 6 bases; junction bases outside the gene matches: 14. Germline loops: CDR1 MDHEN, CDR2 SYDVKM. The full variable domain, its missing parts supplied by reference TRBV28 and TRBJ1-5, is DVKVTQSSRYLVKRTGEKVFLECVQDMDHENMFWYRQDPGLGLRLIYFSYDVKMKEKGDIPEGYSVSREKKERFSLILESASTNQTSMYLCASSLGRQGASYIQPQHFGDGTRLSIL.